This is a list of T cell receptor beta chains from one sample in a study of blood T cells in healthy people across ages. Using its own MiXCR run on the 5' RACE reads, TCRdb lists one record per CDR3 protein. The sample includes more than 650,000 distinct CDR3 sequences, about 20% of them seen just once. The material sequenced was blood. These receptors came from a man between 65 and 80 years old in good health. Both conserved end residues are trimmed from each CDR3. Each record gives: V gene, D gene, CDR3 protein. The D gene is left open where the match is weak.

TRBV3-1 - ASSQRGSGVYEQF
TRBV27 - ASTDPRGNQPQH
TRBV6-2/TRBV6-3 - ASSYSTGTGYT
TRBV12-3/TRBV12-4 TRBD2 ASSSGRSSGLTQETQY
TRBV7-9 - ASSLGAGSSYEQY
TRBV5-1 - ASSRMGDRLDEQF
TRBV4-1 - ASSHASRNGETQY
TRBV20-1 - SARDGARMAPGADTQY
TRBV12-3/TRBV12-4 TRBD1 ASSFGQVSSGNTIY
TRBV18 TRBD1 ASSPMGTTGVYT
TRBV12-3/TRBV12-4 TRBD2 ASGPGGNRGTDTQY
TRBV7-2 TRBD2 ASSSGTSRRETQY
TRBV20-1 - SAAGLGGTDTQY
TRBV6-1 - ASSGTWRGGYNEQF
TRBV5-6 - ASSQDAFLRPYEQY
TRBV5-6 TRBD1 ASSLVWDRGRDGTEAF
TRBV12-3/TRBV12-4 - ASSSDGCT